This paragraph covers one T cell receptor beta chain sequence. This specimen comes from a study of technical replicates of blood from a handful of donors. The repertoire was sequenced with immunoSEQ multiplex PCR; TCRdb's copy has only in-frame clones and lacks some. The repertoire consists of just over 70,000 clones, with 94% occurring once and the leading ten covering under 0.5%. This sequence originates from a human donor in good health. What was sequenced was T cells isolated from PBMCs.

The CDR3 reads CASSSYRGTGELFF. The CDR3 DNA reads as TGTGCCAGTAGTTCATACCGGGGGACCGGGGAGCTGTTTTTT. This chain connects TRBV19 to TRBJ2-2; possibly TRBD2 for D (6 bases). Germline CDR1 is LNHDA and CDR2 is SQIVND (reference sequence). V was clipped by 5 bases and J by 5 bases, with 12 bases between them. The CDR3 totals 14 residues.